The subject of this entry is one T cell receptor beta chain. This entry belongs to a study of blood T cell repertoires in COVID-19. With 4 bases clipped from V and 2 bases from J, the junction kept 4 bases outside the gene matches. CDR3 length: 15 amino acids. Germline V gene data show CDR1 as SGHRS and CDR2 as YFSETQ. Some clones are missing from TCRdb's copy, which holds only in-frame ones; the method was immunoSEQ multiplex PCR. Among approximately 210,000 clones listed, around 94% were seen once. Seattle's cohort entered during active infection and was followed longitudinally. The rearrangement links TRBV5-1 to TRBJ2-2, with 8 bases lining up with TRBD1. The sequencing input was peripheral blood. The receptor was derived from a man aged 25-45 years with COVID-19, enrolled during active disease. CDR3 in amino acids: CASSPGQGNTGELFF. DNA of the CDR3: TGCGCCAGCAGCCCAGGACAGGGAAACACCGGGGAGCTGTTTTTT.